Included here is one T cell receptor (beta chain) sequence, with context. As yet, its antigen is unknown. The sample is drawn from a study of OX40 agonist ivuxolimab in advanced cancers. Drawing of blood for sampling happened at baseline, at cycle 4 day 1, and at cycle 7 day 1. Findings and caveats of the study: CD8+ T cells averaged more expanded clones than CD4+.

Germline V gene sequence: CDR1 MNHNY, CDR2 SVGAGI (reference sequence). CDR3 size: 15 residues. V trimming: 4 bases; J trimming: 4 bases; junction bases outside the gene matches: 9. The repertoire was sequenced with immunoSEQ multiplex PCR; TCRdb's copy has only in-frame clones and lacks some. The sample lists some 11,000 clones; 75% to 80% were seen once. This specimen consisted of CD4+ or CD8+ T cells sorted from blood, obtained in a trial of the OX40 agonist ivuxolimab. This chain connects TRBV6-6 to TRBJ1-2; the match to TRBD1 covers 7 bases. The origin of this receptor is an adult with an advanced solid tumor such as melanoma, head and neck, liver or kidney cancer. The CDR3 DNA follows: TGTGCCAGCAGTTTCGCGGGACAGACCGGCTATGGCTACACCTTC. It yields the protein CASSFAGQTGYGYTF.